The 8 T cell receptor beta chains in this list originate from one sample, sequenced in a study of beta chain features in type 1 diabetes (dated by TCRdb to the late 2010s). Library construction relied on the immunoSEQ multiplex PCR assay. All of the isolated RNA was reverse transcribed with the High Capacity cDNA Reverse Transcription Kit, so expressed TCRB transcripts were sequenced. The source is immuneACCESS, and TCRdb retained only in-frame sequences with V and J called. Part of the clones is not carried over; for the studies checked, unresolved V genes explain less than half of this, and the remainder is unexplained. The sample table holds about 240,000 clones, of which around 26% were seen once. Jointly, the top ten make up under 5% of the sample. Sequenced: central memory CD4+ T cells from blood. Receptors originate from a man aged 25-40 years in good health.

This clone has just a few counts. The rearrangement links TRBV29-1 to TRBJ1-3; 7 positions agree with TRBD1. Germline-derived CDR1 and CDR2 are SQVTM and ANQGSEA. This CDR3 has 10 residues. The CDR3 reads CGGGGNTIYF. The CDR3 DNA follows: TGCGGAGGGGGCGGAAACACCATATATTTT.

The CDR3 sequence is CSAEIPGEKYF. The CDR3 DNA sequence: TGCAGTGCTGAGATCCCGGGGGAGAAGTACTTC. The chain combines TRBV20-1 with TRBJ2-7; D possibly corresponds to TRBD2 (6 bases). Trimming took 5 bases from V and 11 from J, leaving 16 bases between them. The CDR3 consists of 11 residues. Per germline, CDR1 DFQATT and CDR2 SNEGSKA (reference sequence).

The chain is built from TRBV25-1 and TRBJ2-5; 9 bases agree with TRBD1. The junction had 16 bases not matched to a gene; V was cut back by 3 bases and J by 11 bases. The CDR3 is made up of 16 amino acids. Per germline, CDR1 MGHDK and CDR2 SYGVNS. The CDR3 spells CASSDSGTGYSLSQYF. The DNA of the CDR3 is TGTGCCAGCAGTGACTCCGGGACAGGGTACTCTCTTTCTCAGTACTTC.

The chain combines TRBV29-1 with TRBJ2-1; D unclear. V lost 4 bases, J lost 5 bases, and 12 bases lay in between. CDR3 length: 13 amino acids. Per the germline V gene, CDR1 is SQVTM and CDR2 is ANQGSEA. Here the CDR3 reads CSVAFRADNEQFF. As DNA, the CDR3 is TGCAGCGTTGCATTCCGGGCCGACAATGAGCAGTTCTTC.

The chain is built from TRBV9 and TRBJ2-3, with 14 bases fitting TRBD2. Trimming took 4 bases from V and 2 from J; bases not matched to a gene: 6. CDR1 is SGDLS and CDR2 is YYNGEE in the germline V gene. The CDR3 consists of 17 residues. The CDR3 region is CASSPGTSGGHTDTQYF. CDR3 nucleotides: TGTGCCAGCAGCCCTGGGACTAGCGGGGGCCACACAGATACGCAGTATTTT.

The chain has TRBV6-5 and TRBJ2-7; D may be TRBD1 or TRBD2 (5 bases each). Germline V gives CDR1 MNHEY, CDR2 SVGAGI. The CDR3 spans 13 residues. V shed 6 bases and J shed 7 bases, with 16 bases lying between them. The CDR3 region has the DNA TGTGCCAGCAGACCTTCGAGGGGTAGGGAGCAGTACTTC. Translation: CASRPSRGREQYF.

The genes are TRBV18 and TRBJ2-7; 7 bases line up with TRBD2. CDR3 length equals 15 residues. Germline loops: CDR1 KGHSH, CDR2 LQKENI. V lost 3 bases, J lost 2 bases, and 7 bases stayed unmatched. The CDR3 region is CASSPSLAATYEQYF. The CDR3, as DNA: TGTGCCAGCTCACCGTCGCTAGCGGCTACCTACGAGCAGTACTTC.

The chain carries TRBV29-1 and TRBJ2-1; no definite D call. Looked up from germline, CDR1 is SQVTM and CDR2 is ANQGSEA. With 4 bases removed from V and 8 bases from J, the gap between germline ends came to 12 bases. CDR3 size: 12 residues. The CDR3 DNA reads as TGCAGCGTTGTCGTAAATACCGATGAGCAGTTCTTC. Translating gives CSVVVNTDEQFF.